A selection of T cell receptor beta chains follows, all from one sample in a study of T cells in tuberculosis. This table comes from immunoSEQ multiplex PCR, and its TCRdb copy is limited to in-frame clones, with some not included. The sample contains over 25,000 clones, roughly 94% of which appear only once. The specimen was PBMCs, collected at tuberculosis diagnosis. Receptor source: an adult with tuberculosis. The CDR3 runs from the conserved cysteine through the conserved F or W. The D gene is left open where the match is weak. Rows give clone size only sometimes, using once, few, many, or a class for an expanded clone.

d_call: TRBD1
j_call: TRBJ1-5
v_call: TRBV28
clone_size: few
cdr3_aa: CASSPGQIKPQHF
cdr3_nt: TGTGCCAGCAGCCCGGGACAGATAAAGCCCCAGCATTTT

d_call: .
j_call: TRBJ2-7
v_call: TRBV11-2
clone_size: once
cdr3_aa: CASSLNYEQYF
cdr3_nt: TGTGCCAGCAGCCTAAACTACGAGCAGTACTTC

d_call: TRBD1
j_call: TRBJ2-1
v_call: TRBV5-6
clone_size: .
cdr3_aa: CASSPGQAYNEQFF
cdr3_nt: TGTGCCAGCAGCCCGGGACAGGCGTACAATGAGCAGTTCTTC

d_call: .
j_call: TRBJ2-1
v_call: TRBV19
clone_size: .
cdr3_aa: CASSPSREQFF
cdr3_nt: TGTGCCAGTAGTCCATCCCGGGAGCAGTTCTTC

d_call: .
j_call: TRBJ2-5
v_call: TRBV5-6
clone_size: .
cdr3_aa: CASSWAGQETQYF
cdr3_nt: TGTGCCAGCAGCTGGGCCGGCCAAGAGACCCAGTACTTC

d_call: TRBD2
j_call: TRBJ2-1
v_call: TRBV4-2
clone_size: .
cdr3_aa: CASSQDRGLAGEEQFF
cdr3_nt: TGTGCCAGCAGCCAAGATCGGGGACTAGCGGGCGAGGAGCAGTTCTTC

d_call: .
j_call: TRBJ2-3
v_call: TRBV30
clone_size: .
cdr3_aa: CAWGKRGFPDTQYF
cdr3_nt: TGTGCCTGGGGGAAAAGGGGGTTTCCAGATACGCAGTATTTT

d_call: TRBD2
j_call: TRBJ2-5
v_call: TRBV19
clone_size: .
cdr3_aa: CASSGLAGQETQYF
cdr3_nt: TGTGCCAGTTCCGGACTAGCGGGACAAGAGACCCAGTACTTC

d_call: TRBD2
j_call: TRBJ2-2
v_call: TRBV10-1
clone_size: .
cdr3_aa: CASRGGDTGELFF
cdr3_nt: TGCGCCAGCAGGGGGGGGGACACCGGGGAGCTGTTTTTT

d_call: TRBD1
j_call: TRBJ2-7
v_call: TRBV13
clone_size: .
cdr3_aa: CASTRGGTGSVEQYF
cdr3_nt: TGTGCCAGCACCCGAGGGGGGACAGGGTCCGTAGAGCAGTACTTC

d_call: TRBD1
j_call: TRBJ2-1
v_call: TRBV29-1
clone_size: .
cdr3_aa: CSVGGQGNEQFF
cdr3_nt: TGCAGCGTTGGGGGACAGGGAAATGAGCAGTTCTTC

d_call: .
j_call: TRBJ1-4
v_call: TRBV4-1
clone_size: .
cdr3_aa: CASSLSPGQGSNEKLFF
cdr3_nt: TGCGCCAGCAGCCTCTCCCCCGGTCAGGGCTCGAATGAAAAACTGTTTTTT

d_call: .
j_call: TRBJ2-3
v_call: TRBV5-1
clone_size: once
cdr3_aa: CASSLEGASTDTQYF
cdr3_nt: TGCGCCAGCAGCTTGGAAGGAGCCTCCACAGATACGCAGTATTTT

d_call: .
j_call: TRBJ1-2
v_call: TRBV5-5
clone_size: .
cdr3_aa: CASSLTADNYGYTF
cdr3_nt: TGTGCCAGCAGCTTGACAGCCGATAACTATGGCTACACCTTC

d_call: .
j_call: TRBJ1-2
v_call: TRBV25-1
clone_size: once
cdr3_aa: CASSGRSDSYTF
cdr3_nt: TGTGCCAGCAGTGGGCGGTCCGATAGCTACACCTTC

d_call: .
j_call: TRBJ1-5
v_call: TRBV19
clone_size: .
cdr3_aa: CASSNRQMKGQPQHF
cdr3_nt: TGTGCCAGTAGTAACCGACAGATGAAAGGTCAGCCCCAGCATTTT

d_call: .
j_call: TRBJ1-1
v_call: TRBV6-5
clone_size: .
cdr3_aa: CASSFGRENTEAFF
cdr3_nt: TGTGCCAGCAGTTTTGGACGGGAGAACACTGAAGCTTTCTTT

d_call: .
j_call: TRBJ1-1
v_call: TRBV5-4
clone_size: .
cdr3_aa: CASSLIRVETNTEAFF
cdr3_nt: TGTGCCAGCAGCTTGATCAGGGTGGAAACGAACACTGAAGCTTTCTTT

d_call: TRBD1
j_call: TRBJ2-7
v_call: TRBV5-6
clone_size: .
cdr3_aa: CASGQGTGEGEQYF
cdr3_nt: TGTGCCAGCGGACAGGGGACAGGGGAGGGCGAGCAGTACTTC

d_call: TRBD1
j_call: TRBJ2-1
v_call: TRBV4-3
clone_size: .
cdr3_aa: CASSQDGPGQGGDEQFF
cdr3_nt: TGCGCCAGCAGCCAAGATGGCCCGGGACAGGGAGGGGATGAGCAGTTCTTC

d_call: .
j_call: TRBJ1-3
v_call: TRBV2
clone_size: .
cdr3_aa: CASSNGGSGNTIYF
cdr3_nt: TGTGCCAGCAGCAACGGGGGCTCTGGAAACACCATATATTTT

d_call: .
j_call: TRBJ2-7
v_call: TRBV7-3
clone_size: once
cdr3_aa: CASSLKREQYF
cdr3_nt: TGTGCCAGCAGCTTAAAGAGGGAGCAGTACTTC

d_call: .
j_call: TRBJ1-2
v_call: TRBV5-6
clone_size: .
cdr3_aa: CASSHGQSGYTF
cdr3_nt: TGTGCCAGCAGTCATGGACAATCTGGCTACACCTTC

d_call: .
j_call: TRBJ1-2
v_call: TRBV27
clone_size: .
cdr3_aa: CASSKRQDTNYGYTF
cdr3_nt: TGTGCCAGCAGTAAACGACAGGATACTAACTATGGCTACACCTTC

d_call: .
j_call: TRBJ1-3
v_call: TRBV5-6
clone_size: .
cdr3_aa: CASSFGQNTIYF
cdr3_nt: TGTGCCAGCAGCTTTGGCCAGAACACCATATATTTT

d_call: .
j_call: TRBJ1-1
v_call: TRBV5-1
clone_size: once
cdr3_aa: CASSLDANLHTEAFF
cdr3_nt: TGCGCCAGCAGCTTGGATGCCAACTTACACACTGAAGCTTTCTTT

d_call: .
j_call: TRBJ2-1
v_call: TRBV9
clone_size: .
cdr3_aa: CASSVSRVYNEQFF
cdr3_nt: TGTGCCAGCAGCGTCAGCAGGGTTTACAATGAGCAGTTCTTC

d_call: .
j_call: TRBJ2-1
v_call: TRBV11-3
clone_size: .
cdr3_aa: CASSLGTGEGDEQFF
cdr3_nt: TGTGCCAGCAGCTTAGGTACGGGGGAAGGGGATGAGCAGTTCTTC

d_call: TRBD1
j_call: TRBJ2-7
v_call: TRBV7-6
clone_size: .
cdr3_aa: CASSLDQGAPYEQYF
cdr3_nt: TGTGCCAGCAGCTTAGATCAGGGGGCCCCCTACGAGCAGTACTTC

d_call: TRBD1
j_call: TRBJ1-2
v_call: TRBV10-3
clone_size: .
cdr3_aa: CATKDRGFSGYTF
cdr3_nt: TGTGCCACCAAGGACAGGGGTTTCTCTGGCTACACCTTC

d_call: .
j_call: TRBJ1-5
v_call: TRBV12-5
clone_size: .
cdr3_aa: CASGLNSPQPQHF
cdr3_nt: TGTGCTAGTGGTTTGAATAGCCCTCAGCCCCAGCATTTT

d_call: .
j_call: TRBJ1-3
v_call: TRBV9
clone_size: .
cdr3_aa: CASSVIAGIGNTIYF
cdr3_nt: TGTGCCAGCAGCGTAATAGCGGGGATAGGAAACACCATATATTTT

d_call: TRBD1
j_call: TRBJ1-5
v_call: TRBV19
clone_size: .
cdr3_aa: CASSMGQGYNQPQHF
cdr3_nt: TGTGCCAGTAGTATGGGACAGGGGTACAATCAGCCCCAGCATTTT

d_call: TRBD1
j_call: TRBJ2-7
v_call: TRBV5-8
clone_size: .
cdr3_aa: CASSSGQGLSYEQYF
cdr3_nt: TGTGCCAGCAGCTCGGGACAGGGGTTATCCTACGAGCAGTACTTC

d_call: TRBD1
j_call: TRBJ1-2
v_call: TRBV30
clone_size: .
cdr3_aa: CAWSPGGYGYTF
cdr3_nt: TGTGCCTGGAGCCCAGGGGGGTATGGCTACACCTTC

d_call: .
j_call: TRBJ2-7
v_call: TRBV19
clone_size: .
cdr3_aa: CASSPGRGYEQYF
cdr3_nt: TGTGCCAGTAGTCCCGGAAGGGGCTACGAGCAGTACTTC

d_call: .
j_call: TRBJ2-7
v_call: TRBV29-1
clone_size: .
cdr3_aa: CSVVSSYEQYF
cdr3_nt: TGCAGCGTTGTTAGCTCCTACGAGCAGTACTTC

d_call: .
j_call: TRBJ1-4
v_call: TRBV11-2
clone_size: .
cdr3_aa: CASSLEQGREKLFF
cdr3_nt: TGTGCCAGCAGCTTAGAGCAGGGAAGGGAAAAACTGTTTTTT

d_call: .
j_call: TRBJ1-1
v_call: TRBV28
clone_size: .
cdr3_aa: CASSLFSRRNTEAFF
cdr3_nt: TGTGCCAGCAGTTTATTTTCGCGTCGGAACACTGAAGCTTTCTTT

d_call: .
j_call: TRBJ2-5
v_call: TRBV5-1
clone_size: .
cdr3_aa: CASSSQGQQTQYF
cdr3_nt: TGCGCCAGCAGCTCCCAGGGGCAACAGACCCAGTACTTC

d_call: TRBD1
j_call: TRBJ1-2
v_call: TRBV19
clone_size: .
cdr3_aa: CAGRQGMGYTF
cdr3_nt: TGTGCCGGAAGACAGGGGATGGGCTACACCTTC

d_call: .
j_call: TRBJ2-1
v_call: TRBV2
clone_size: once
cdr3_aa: CASRPLGGPHNEQFF
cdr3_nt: TGTGCCAGCAGACCCCTGGGTGGGCCACACAATGAGCAGTTCTTC

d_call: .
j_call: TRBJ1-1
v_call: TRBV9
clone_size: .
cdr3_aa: CASSGTPTGGTDTEAFF
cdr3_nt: TGTGCCAGCAGCGGGACCCCTACTGGCGGGACGGACACTGAAGCTTTCTTT

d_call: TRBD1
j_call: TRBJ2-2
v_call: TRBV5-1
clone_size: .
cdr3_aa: CASSFGQALKLTGELFF
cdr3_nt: TGCGCCAGCAGCTTCGGACAGGCCCTCAAGTTGACCGGGGAGCTGTTTTTT

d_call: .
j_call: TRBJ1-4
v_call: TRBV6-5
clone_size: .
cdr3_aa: CASSPAGGNEKLFF
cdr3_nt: TGTGCCAGCAGTCCGGCGGGAGGTAATGAAAAACTGTTTTTT

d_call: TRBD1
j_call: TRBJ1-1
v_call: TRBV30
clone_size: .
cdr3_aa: CAWTGQLNTEAFF
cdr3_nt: TGTGCCTGGACGGGACAGCTTAACACTGAAGCTTTCTTT

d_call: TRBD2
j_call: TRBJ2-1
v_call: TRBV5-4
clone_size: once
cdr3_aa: CASSLRLASNNEQFF
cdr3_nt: TGTGCCAGCAGCTTGCGACTAGCTTCCAACAATGAGCAGTTCTTC

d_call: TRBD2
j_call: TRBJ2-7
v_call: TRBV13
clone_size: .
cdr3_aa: CASSSGLSGRSYEQYF
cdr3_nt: TGTGCCAGCAGCTCAGGCCTGAGCGGGAGGTCCTACGAGCAGTACTTC

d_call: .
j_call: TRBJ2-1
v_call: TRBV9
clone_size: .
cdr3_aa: CASSVYFGNEQFF
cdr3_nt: TGTGCCAGCAGCGTCTACTTTGGCAATGAGCAGTTCTTC

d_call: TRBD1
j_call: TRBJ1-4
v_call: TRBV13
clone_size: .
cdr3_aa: CASSLAGQGNEKLFF
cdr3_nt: TGTGCCAGCAGCTTAGCAGGACAGGGGAATGAAAAACTGTTTTTT

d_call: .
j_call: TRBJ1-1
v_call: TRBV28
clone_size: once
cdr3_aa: CASRRQTSNTEAFF
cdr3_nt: TGTGCCAGCAGGAGACAGACTTCGAACACTGAAGCTTTCTTT